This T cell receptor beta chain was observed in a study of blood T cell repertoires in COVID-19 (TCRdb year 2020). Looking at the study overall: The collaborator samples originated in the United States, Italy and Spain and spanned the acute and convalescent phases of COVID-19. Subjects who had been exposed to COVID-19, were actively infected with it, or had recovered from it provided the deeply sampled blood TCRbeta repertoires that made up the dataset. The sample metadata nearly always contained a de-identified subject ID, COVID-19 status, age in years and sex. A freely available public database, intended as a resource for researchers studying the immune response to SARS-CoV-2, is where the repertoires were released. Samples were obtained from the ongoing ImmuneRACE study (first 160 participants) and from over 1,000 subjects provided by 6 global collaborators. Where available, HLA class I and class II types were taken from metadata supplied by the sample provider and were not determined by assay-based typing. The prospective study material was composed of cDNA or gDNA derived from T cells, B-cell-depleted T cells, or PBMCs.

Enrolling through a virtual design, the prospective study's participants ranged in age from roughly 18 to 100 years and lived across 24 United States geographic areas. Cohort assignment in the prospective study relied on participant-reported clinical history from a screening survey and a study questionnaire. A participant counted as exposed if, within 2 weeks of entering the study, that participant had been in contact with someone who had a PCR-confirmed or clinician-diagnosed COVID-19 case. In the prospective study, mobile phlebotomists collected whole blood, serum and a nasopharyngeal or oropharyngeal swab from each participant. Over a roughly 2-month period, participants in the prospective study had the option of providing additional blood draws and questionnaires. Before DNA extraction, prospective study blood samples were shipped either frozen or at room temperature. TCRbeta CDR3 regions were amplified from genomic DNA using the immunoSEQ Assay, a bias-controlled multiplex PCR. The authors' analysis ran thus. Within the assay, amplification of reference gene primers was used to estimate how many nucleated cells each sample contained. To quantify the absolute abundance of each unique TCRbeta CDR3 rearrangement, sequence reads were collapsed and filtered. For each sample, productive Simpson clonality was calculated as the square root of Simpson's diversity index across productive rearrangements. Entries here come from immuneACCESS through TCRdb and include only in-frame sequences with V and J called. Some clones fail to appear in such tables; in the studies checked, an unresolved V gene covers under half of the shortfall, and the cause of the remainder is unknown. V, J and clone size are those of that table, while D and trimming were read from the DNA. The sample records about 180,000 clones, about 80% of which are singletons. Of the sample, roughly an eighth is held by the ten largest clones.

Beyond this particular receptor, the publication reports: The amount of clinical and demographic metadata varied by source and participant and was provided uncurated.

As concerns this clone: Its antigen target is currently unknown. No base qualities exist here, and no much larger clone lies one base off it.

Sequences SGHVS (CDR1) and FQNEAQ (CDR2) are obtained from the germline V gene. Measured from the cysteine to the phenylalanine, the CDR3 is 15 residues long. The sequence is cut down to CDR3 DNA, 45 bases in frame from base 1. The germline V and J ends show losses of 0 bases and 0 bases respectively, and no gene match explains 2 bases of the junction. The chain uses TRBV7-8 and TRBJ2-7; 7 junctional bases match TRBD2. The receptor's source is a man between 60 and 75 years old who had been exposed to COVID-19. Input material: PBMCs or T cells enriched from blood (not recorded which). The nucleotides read TGTGCCAGCAGCTTAGCCCCGGGAGGCTCCTACGAGCAGTACTTC. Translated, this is CASSLAPGGSYEQYF.